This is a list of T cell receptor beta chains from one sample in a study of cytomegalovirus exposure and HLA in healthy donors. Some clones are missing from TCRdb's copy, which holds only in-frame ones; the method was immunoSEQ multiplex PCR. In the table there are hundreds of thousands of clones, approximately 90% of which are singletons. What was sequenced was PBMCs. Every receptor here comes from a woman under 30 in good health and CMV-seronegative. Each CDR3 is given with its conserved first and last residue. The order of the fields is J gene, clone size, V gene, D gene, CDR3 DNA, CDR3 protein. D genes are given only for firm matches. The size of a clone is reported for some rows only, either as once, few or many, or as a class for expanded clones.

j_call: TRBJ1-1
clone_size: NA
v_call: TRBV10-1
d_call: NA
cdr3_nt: TGCGCCAGCAGTGACGGCAGGGGCGCCCTTATGAACACTGAAGCTTTCTTT
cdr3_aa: CASSDGRGALMNTEAFF

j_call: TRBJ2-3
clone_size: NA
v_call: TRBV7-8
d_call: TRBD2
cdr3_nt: TGTGCCAGCAGCTTAGCGGGAACCACTAGCGACACTAGCACAGATACGCAGTATTTT
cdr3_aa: CASSLAGTTSDTSTDTQYF

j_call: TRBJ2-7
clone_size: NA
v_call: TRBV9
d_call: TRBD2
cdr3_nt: TGTGCCAGCAGCGTCTCCCCTAGCGGGGGCTCCTACGAGCAGTACTTC
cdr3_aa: CASSVSPSGGSYEQYF

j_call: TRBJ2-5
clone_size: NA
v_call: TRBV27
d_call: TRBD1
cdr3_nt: TGTGCCAGCAGATCGGACAGGCAAGAGACCCAGTACTTC
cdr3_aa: CASRSDRQETQYF

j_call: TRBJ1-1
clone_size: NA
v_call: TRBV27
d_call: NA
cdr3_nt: TGTGCCAGCAGTCTACGGGCCAGCGGCACTGAAGCTTTCTTT
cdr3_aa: CASSLRASGTEAFF

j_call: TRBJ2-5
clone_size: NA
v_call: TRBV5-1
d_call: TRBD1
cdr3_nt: TGCGCCAGCGGTCCGAGACAGGGGCTAAAAGAGACCCAGTACTTC
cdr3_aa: CASGPRQGLKETQYF

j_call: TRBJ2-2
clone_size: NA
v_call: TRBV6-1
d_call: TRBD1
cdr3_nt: TGTGCCAGCAGTGAGGGACAGGCGAACACCGGGGAGCTGTTTTTT
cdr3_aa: CASSEGQANTGELFF

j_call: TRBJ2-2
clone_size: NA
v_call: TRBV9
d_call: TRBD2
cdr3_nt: TGTGCCAGCAGCGCTAGCGGAGCCTCGAACACCGGGGAGCTGTTTTTT
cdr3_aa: CASSASGASNTGELFF

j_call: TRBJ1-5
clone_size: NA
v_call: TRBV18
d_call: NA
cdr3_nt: TGTGCCAGCTCACCAAGACAGGCCAACAATCAGCCCCAGCATTTT
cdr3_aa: CASSPRQANNQPQHF

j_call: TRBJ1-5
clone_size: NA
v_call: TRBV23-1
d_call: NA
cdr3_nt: TGCGCCAGCAGTGTAACCACGGGAGGGCGGAATCAGCCCCAGCATTTT
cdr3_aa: CASSVTTGGRNQPQHF

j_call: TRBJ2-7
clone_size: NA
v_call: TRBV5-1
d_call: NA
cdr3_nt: TGCGCCAGCAGCTTGGTAAGGGGGGGCTTGGACGAGCAGTACTTC
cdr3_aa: CASSLVRGGLDEQYF

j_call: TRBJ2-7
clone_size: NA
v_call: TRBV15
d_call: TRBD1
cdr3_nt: TGTGCCACCAGCAGAGGCGGACAGGGCCACTCCTACGAGCAGTACTTC
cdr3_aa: CATSRGGQGHSYEQYF

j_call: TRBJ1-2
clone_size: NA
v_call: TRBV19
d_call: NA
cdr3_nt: TGTGCCAGTAGTATAGATGGAAGGAGACTGCTCTATGGCTACACCTTC
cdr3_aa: CASSIDGRRLLYGYTF

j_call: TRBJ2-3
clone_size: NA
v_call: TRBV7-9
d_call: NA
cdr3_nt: TGTGCCAGCAGCTTAGCGGGAGGCGGTGCAGATACGCAGTATTTT
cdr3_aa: CASSLAGGGADTQYF

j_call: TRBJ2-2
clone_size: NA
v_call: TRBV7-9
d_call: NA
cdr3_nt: TGTGCCAGCAGCTTAGCGGGGAGCACCGGGGAGCTGTTTTTT
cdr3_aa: CASSLAGSTGELFF

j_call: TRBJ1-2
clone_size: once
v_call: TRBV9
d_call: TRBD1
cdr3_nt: TGTGCCAGCAGCCCACGTTCGAACAGGGGGTACTATGGCTACACCTTC
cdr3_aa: CASSPRSNRGYYGYTF

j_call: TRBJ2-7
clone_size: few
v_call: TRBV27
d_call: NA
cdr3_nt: TGTGCCAGCAGTTTATTAACAGCTTCCGAGCAGTACTTC
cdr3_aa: CASSLLTASEQYF

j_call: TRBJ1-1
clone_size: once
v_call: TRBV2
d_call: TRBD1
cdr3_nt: TGTGCCAGCAGTGAAAGAGGGACAGGGAGCCCTGAAGCTTTCTTT
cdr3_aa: CASSERGTGSPEAFF

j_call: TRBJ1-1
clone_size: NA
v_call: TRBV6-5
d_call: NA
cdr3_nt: TGTGCCAGCAGTTCATTAAAGGTGGCGGACACTGAAGCTTTCTTT
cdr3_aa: CASSSLKVADTEAFF

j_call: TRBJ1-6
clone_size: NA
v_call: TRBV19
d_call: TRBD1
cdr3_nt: TGTGCCAGCGGGACAGGGTTCTCCTATAATTCACCCCTCCACTTT
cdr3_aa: CASGTGFSYNSPLHF

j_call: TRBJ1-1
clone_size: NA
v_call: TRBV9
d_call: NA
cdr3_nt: TGTGCCAGCAGCCGCGGGGCACTGAACACTGAAGCTTTCTTT
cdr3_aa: CASSRGALNTEAFF

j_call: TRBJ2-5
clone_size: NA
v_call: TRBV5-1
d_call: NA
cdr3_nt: TGCGCCAGCAGCTCTGGACAGTCGGATAAAGAGACCCAGTACTTC
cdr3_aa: CASSSGQSDKETQYF

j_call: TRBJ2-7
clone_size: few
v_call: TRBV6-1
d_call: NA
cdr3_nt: TGTGCCAGCTCCGCGAACTACGAGCAGTACTTC
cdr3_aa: CASSANYEQYF

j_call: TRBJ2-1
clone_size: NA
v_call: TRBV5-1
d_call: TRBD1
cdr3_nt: TGCGCCAGCAGTTCGACAGGGGGCTTAGGAAATGAGCAGTTCTTC
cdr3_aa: CASSSTGGLGNEQFF

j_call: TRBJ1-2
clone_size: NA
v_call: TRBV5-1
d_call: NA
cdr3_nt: TGCGCCAGCAGCTCTGGGAGGGGGGACGGCTACACCTTC
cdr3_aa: CASSSGRGDGYTF

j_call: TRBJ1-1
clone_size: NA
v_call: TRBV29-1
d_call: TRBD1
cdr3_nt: TGCAGCGTCCTAGGACAGGGCACTGAAGCTTTCTTT
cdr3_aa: CSVLGQGTEAFF

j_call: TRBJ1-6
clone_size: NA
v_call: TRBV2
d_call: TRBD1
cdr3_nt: TGTGCCAGCAGTCCGGACAGGGTCGGTAATTCACCCCTCCACTTT
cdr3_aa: CASSPDRVGNSPLHF

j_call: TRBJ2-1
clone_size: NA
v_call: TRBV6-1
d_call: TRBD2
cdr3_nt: TGTGCCAGCAGTAAGGAGCGGGGACGCTACAATGAGCAGTTCTTC
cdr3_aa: CASSKERGRYNEQFF

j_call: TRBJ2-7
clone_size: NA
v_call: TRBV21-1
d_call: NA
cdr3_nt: TGTGCCAGCAGCACGGGGACAGGGCTCTACGAGCAGTACTTC
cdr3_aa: CASSTGTGLYEQYF

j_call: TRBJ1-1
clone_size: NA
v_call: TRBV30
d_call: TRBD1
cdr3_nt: TGTGCCTGGGACAGGGCCGTACGGGAAGCTTTCTTT
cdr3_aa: CAWDRAVREAFF

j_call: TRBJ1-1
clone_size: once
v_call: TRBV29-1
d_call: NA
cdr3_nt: TGCAGCGCCGGACAGCCTGAAGCTTTCTTT
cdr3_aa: CSAGQPEAFF

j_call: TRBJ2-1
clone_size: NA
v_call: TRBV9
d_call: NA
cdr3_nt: TGTGCCAGCAGCGTAGTAACAGGGAACTACAATGAGCAGTTCTTC
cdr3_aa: CASSVVTGNYNEQFF

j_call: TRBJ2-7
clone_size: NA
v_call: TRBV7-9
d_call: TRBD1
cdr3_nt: TGTGCCAGCAGCCACCGGGACAGTAGCTCCTACGAGCAGTACTTC
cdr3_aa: CASSHRDSSSYEQYF

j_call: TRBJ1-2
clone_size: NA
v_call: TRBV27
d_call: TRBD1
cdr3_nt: TGTGCCAGCAGTATATTTCCTTGGGGACAGGGTAATTTCGAGGCTAACTATGGCTACACCTTC
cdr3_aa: CASSIFPWGQGNFEANYGYTF

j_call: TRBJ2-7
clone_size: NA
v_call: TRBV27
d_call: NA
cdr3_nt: TGTGCCAGCAGTTTAGGAGTCGGTGCCTACGAGCAGTACTTC
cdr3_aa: CASSLGVGAYEQYF

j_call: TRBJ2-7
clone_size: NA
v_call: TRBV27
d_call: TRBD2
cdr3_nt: TGTGCCAGCAGTCCCTATAGCGGGAGTGCCTACGAGCAGTACTTC
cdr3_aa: CASSPYSGSAYEQYF

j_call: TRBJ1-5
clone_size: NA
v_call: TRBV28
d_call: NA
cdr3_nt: TGTGCCAGCAGAACGCCGGGAGGGTCAGTAATCCATAGCAATCAGCCCCAGCATTTT
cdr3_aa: CASRTPGGSVIHSNQPQHF